This TCR beta chain was captured in a study of T cell responses to AZD1222 COVID-19 vaccine. General observations from the study: At baseline, just 5 or 6 AZD1222 recipients tested seropositive. After two AZD1222 doses, spike-specific TCR breadth and depth rose versus day 0. The donors showed a predominance of white British ancestry and of females, with possible underestimation of clonal diversity. All repertoire sampling was performed exclusively after the peak T cell response.

The CDR3 runs to 13 residues. The V gene's germline CDR1 is LNHNV and CDR2 YYDKDF (reference sequence). The V gene end was trimmed by 7 bases and the J gene end by 3 bases; junction bases not matched to a gene: 4. Measured with immunoSEQ multiplex PCR; TCRdb has only the in-frame clones, and not every one. Of 90,000 to 120,000 clones listed, about 90% were seen once; the top ten hold 6.2%. In this sample, this clone turned up once. Its antigen is as yet unknown. This clonotype originated in an adult who received the AZD1222 COVID-19 vaccine. The V gene is TRBV15, the J gene TRBJ2-3; 7 bases line up with TRBD2. The source material was peripheral blood, sampled 28 days after the second AZD1222 dose. The CDR3 spells CATTGGGTDTQYF. The CDR3 bases are TGTGCCACCACCGGGGGAGGGACAGATACGCAGTATTTT. The full variable domain, its missing parts supplied by reference TRBV15 and TRBJ2-3, is DAMVIQNPRYQVTQFGKPVTLSCSQTLNHNVMYWYQQKSSQAPKLLFHYYDKDFNNEADTPDNFQSRRPNTSFCFLDIRSPGLGDTAMYLCATTGGGTDTQYFGPGTRLTVL.